The 24 T cell receptor beta chains below come from one sample, sequenced in a study of chemoradiotherapy in HPV16-positive cancers. Profiling relied on immunoSEQ multiplex PCR, and the TCRdb table lists in-frame clones only, not all of them. This table holds 30,000 to 40,000 clones, approximately 92% found once. The sequenced sample was blood, obtained from a patient who underwent chemoradiotherapy. All receptors come from a human donor with HPV-associated anogenital cancer.

The CDR3 sequence is CASSLHQPGTQYF. The DNA of the CDR3 is TGTGCCAGCAGCTTACACCAACCTGGGACCCAGTACTTC. This rearrangement joins TRBV7-3 to TRBJ2-5; no clear D. This CDR3 comprises 13 residues. Trimming removed 2 bases at V and 7 bases at J, with 11 bases between. CDR1 is SGHTA and CDR2 is FQGTGA in the germline V gene.

The V and J genes are TRBV11-3 and TRBJ2-5; 8 positions agree with TRBD2. The V gene end was trimmed by 1 base and the J gene end by 4 bases; junction bases not matched to a gene: 2. Germline V gene sequence: CDR1 SGHNT, CDR2 YENEEA. CDR3 length: 14 residues. The CDR3 nucleotides are TGTGCCAGCAGCTTAGCGGGGGGGGGAGAGACCCAGTACTTC. This translates into CASSLAGGGETQYF. The full variable domain, in which reference TRBV11-3 and TRBJ2-5 provide the parts outside the CDR3, is EAGVVQSPRYKIIEKKQPVAFWCNPISGHNTLYWYLQNLGQGPELLIRYENEEAVDDSQLPKDRFSAERLKGVDSTLKIQPAELGDSAVYLCASSLAGGGETQYFGPGTRLLVL.

The chain employs TRBV18 and TRBJ1-3, with 8 bases fitting TRBD1. Germline lookup yields CDR1 KGHSH and CDR2 LQKENI. The CDR3 extends over 16 amino acids. Trimming removed 3 bases from V and 0 bases from J; junction bases left unmatched: 4. CDR3 protein: CASSPDRAHSGNTIYF. The CDR3 DNA sequence: TGTGCCAGCTCACCGGACAGGGCGCACTCTGGAAACACCATATATTTT.

The rearrangement joins TRBV9 to TRBJ2-4, with a possible D match to TRBD2 (6 bases). The V end lost 6 bases, the J end lost 3 bases, and 19 bases lay between the germline ends. CDR1 SGDLS and CDR2 YYNGEE come from the germline V gene. This CDR3 has 16 residues. The CDR3, as DNA: TGTGCCAGCACGGAGGGAACCGGGGTCTACAAAAACATTCAGTACTTC. This encodes CASTEGTGVYKNIQYF.

This chain links TRBV18 with TRBJ1-2, with TRBD1 as a possible D gene (6 bases). Germline CDR1 reads KGHSH; CDR2 reads LQKENI. Trimming removed 3 bases from V and 3 bases from J, with 8 bases in between. This CDR3 has 13 residues. CDR3 nucleotide sequence: TGTGCCAGCTCACCGGACAGATACTATGGCTACACCTTC. Its translation is CASSPDRYYGYTF.

This clone was counted only a few times. The chain recombines TRBV5-4 with TRBJ2-2; D is tentatively TRBD1 or TRBD2 (5 bases each). V was pared by 0 bases and J by 7 bases, with 16 bases between. The germline V gene has CDR1 SGHNT and CDR2 YYREEE (reference sequence). The CDR3 runs to 16 residues. This CDR3 reads CASSLELGAIGGELFF. The DNA of the CDR3 is TGTGCCAGCAGCTTGGAACTCGGGGCGATCGGCGGGGAGCTGTTTTTT.

The rearrangement joins TRBV11-2 to TRBJ1-1, with TRBD1 matching over 8 bases. This CDR3 is built from 14 residues. V shed 5 bases, J shed 10 bases, and the junction held 12 bases outside the gene matches. Germline V CDR1 and CDR2: SGHAT, FQNNGV. The CDR3 nucleotides read TGTGCCAGCAGCAGAGAAACCAGGGGGCCGGTAGCTTTCTTT. It codes for CASSRETRGPVAFF. Based on the CDR3 plus reference TRBV11-2 and TRBJ1-1, the full variable domain is EAGVAQSPRYKIIEKRQSVAFWCNPISGHATLYWYQQILGQGPKLLIQFQNNGVVDDSQLPKDRFSAERLKGVDSTLKIQPAKLEDSAVYLCASSRETRGPVAFFGQGTRLTVV.

V gene TRBV7-9 combines with J gene TRBJ2-1; 10 bases are shared with TRBD2. Germline V gene sequence: CDR1 SEHNR, CDR2 FQNEAQ (reference sequence). CDR3 length: 15 residues. After removal of 4 bases from V and 4 bases from J, the junction contained 4 bases not matched to a gene. The CDR3 bases are TGTGCCAGCAGCTCTTTGACTAGCGGGTACAATGAGCAGTTCTTC. Translating it yields CASSSLTSGYNEQFF.

The genes are TRBV4-3 and TRBJ2-3; TRBD1 might be the D (6 bases). V was trimmed by 4 bases and J by 3 bases, leaving 17 bases between them. In germline, CDR1 is LGHNA, CDR2 YSLEER. CDR3 length equals 16 residues. The CDR3 reads CASSRGLGGQTDTQYF. CDR3 DNA: TGCGCCAGCAGCCGAGGACTTGGTGGACAGACAGATACGCAGTATTTT.

The gene calls are TRBV4-3 and TRBJ2-5; no firm D call. V dropped 2 bases and J dropped 1 base, with 17 bases sitting between them. CDR3 size: 17 residues. Germline V CDR1 and CDR2: LGHNA, YSLEER. The CDR3 sequence: CASSQYPGPLPQETQYF. For the CDR3, the DNA is TGCGCCAGCAGCCAATACCCGGGCCCACTTCCCCAAGAGACCCAGTACTTC.

V usage is TRBV7-9 and J usage is TRBJ1-1; D not resolved. V was pared by 4 bases and J by 2 bases, with 8 bases between. The V gene's germline CDR1 is SEHNR and CDR2 FQNEAQ (reference sequence). CDR3 size: 13 residues. CDR3 DNA sequence: TGTGCCAGCAGCTCGACACAAAACACTGAAGCTTTCTTT. The encoded protein is CASSSTQNTEAFF.

V and J are TRBV6-6 and TRBJ1-4; tentatively, D is TRBD1 (6 bases). V was pared by 2 bases and J by 8 bases, with 12 bases between. The CDR3 is 14 residues long. Germline V gives CDR1 MNHNY, CDR2 SVGAGI (reference sequence). CDR3 nucleotide sequence: TGTGCCAGCAGTTACGGGGGGCTTAGCGAAAAACTGTTTTTT. Translation: CASSYGGLSEKLFF.

V gene TRBV7-6 combines with J gene TRBJ1-6, with 8 bases aligning to TRBD1. The CDR3 has 15 amino acids. Germline V lookup: CDR1 SGHVS, CDR2 FNYEAQ. V shed 1 base, J shed 4 bases, and the junction held 0 bases outside the gene matches. CDR3: CASSLGQGYNSPLHF. The CDR3 bases are TGTGCCAGCAGCTTAGGACAGGGGTATAATTCACCCCTCCACTTT.

The chain recombines TRBV6-1 with TRBJ1-5, with 8 nucleotides matching TRBD1. The ends lost 3 bases at V and 0 bases at J; junction bases unmatched: 4. The CDR3 totals 16 residues. CDR1 is MNHNS, CDR2 SASEGT, per germline. CDR3: CASSDRDRGSNQPQHF. The DNA for the CDR3 is TGTGCCAGCAGTGACCGAGACAGGGGTAGCAATCAGCCCCAGCATTTT.

The V and J genes are TRBV25-1 and TRBJ1-1; 7 nucleotides line up with TRBD1. There are 14 residues in the CDR3. Germline values: CDR1 MGHDK, CDR2 SYGVNS. Trimming took 8 bases from V and 7 from J; bases not matched to a gene: 13. The DNA of the CDR3 is TGTGCCAGCCGAGGGGGCCGCCGTGTAGATGAAGCTTTCTTT. Translation: CASRGGRRVDEAFF.

CDR3 loop: CASRPITGTSGASSYNEQFF. CDR3 nucleotides: TGCGCCAGCAGGCCTATTACCGGGACTAGCGGTGCCAGCTCCTACAATGAGCAGTTCTTC. This chain uses TRBV5-1 with TRBJ2-1; 11 bases map to TRBD2. Per germline, CDR1 SGHRS and CDR2 YFSETQ. The CDR3 sequence is 20 residues long. Trimming took 5 bases from V and 0 from J; bases not matched to a gene: 16.

V gene TRBV4-1 combines with J gene TRBJ1-6; no definite D call. Trimming removed 0 bases at V and 10 bases at J, with 10 bases between. The CDR3 covers 14 residues. CDR1 is MGHRA, CDR2 YSYEKL, per germline. The DNA of the CDR3 is TGCGCCAGCAGCCAAGATCCCTCACGGTCACCCCTCCACTTT. Protein: CASSQDPSRSPLHF.

The V gene is TRBV2, the J gene TRBJ2-1, with TRBD2 identical over 8 bases. Germline values: CDR1 SNHLY, CDR2 FYNNEI. CDR3 length: 13 amino acids. With 7 bases clipped from V and 5 bases from J, the junction kept 4 bases outside the gene matches. DNA for the CDR3: TGTGCCAGCACGGGACTAGGGAACAATGAGCAGTTCTTC. Protein sequence: CASTGLGNNEQFF.

The chain combines TRBV5-5 with TRBJ2-5; D call uncertain. The V gene lost 0 bases and the J gene lost 5 bases, with 11 bases spanning the gap. The length of the CDR3 is 14 residues. Germline V gives CDR1 SGHKS, CDR2 YYEKEE (reference sequence). This CDR3 reads CASSLDVFRETQYF. In nucleotides, the CDR3 is TGTGCCAGCAGCTTGGATGTCTTTCGGGAGACCCAGTACTTC.

This clone was seen only once. V and J are TRBV7-8 and TRBJ2-1; TRBD1 or TRBD2 may be the D gene (5 bases each). Per the germline V gene, CDR1 is SGHVS and CDR2 is FQNEAQ. CDR3 length: 15 residues. The germline V and J ends were trimmed by 3 bases and 3 bases, with 12 bases remaining between them. CDR3 DNA sequence: TGTGCCAGCAGCTTCGAGGGGTTAAACTACAATGAGCAGTTCTTC. It is translated as CASSFEGLNYNEQFF.

J is TRBJ1-1 and V is TRBV27, with a weak D call TRBD1 (5 bases). Germline CDR1 is MNHEY and CDR2 is SMNVEV (reference sequence). Between the trimmed V and J ends, which lost 5 bases and 6 bases, there was a span of 13 bases. The CDR3 consists of 13 residues. The CDR3 region is CASSLAGRAEAFF. CDR3 DNA sequence: TGTGCCAGCAGTCTAGCAGGGAGGGCTGAAGCTTTCTTT.

CDR3 loop: CASSPAGAEFNSPLHF. As DNA, the CDR3 is TGCGCCAGCAGCCCAGCGGGGGCCGAATTTAATTCACCCCTCCACTTT. V usage is TRBV4-3 and J usage is TRBJ1-6; maybe TRBD1 (6 bases). The CDR3 contains 16 residues. Germline values: CDR1 LGHNA, CDR2 YSLEER. Trimming stripped 4 bases from V and 6 bases from J, with 16 bases between.

The chain joins TRBV5-1 to TRBJ2-7, with D tentatively TRBD1 or TRBD2 (6 bases each). The CDR3 loop spans 15 amino acids. V lost 4 bases, J lost 4 bases, and 18 bases lay in between. Germline-derived CDR1 and CDR2 are SGHRS and YFSETQ. The CDR3 protein is CASSPGAGPNYEQYF. The CDR3 bases are TGCGCCAGCAGCCCGGGGGCAGGGCCGAATTACGAGCAGTACTTC.

The CDR3 loop reads CATGGVPNYGYTF. The CDR3 nucleotides are TGTGCCACGGGGGGGGTGCCAAACTATGGCTACACCTTC. The genes are TRBV10-3 and TRBJ1-2; D is possibly TRBD1 (5 bases). The CDR3 loop spans 13 amino acids. Deletions cut 10 bases from V and 2 bases from J, with 14 bases between. Looked up from germline, CDR1 is ENHRY and CDR2 is SYGVKD.